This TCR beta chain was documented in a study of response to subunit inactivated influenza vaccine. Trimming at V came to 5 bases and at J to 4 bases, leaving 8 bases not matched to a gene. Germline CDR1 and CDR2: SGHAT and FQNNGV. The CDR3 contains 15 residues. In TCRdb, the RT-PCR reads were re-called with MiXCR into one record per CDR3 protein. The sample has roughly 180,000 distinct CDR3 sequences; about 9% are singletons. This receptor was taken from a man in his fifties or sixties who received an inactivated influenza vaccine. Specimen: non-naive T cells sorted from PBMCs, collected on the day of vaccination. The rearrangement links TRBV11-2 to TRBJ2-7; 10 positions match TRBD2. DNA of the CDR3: TGTGCCAGCAGCATCACTAGCGGGGATTCGTACGAGCAGTACTTC. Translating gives CASSITSGDSYEQYF.